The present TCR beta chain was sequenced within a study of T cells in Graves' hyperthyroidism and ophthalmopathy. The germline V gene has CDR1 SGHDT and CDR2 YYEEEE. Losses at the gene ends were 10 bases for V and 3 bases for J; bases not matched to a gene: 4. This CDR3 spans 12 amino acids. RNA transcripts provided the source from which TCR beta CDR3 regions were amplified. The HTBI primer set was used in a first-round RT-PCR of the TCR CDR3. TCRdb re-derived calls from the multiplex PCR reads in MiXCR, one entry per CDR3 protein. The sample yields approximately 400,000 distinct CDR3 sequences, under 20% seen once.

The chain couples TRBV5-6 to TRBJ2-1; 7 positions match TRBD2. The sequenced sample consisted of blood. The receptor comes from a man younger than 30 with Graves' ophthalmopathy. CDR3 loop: CAAGDLYNEQFF. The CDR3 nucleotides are TGTGCCGCGGGGGACCTCTACAATGAGCAGTTCTTC.